The 32 T cell receptor beta chains listed next were all sequenced from one sample in a study of metastatic and nonmetastatic thyroid tumors. TCRdb re-analyzed the PCR reads through MiXCR. This table holds 30,000 to 35,000 clones, about 30% found once. Patients underwent thyroid surgery, and none had received any treatment before it. Sequenced material: tumor tissue. Receptors originate from a female donor with papillary thyroid cancer or a benign thyroid nodule (not recorded which). Some clones in this sample may be carry-over from other donors' samples.

V usage is TRBV5-1 and J usage is TRBJ2-3, with D possibly TRBD2 on 6 matching bases. CDR1 and CDR2 (germline): SGHRS, YFSETQ. Trimming removed 3 bases from V and 0 bases from J, with 11 bases in between. The CDR3 has 15 residues. The CDR3 region is CASSYELASTDTQYF. In DNA form, the CDR3 reads TGCGCCAGCAGCTATGAACTAGCTAGCACAGATACGCAGTATTTT.

This clone was observed a handful of times. This rearrangement joins TRBV15 to TRBJ1-5; TRBD1 is a possible D gene (5 bases). The CDR3 totals 15 residues. V dropped 1 base and J dropped 4 bases, with 11 bases sitting between them. Germline V CDR1 and CDR2: LNHNV, YYDKDF (reference sequence). CDR3 sequence reads: CATSRAPRQNQPQHF. CDR3 nucleotides: TGTGCCACCAGCAGAGCCCCCAGACAGAATCAGCCCCAGCATTTT. Variable domain in full (rest from reference TRBV15 and TRBJ1-5): DAMVIQNPRYQVTQFGKPVTLSCSQTLNHNVMYWYQQKSSQAPKLLFHYYDKDFNNEADTPDNFQSRRPNTSFCFLDIRSPGLGDTAMYLCATSRAPRQNQPQHFGDGTRLSIL.

This chain connects TRBV19 to TRBJ2-6, with D hard to call. Trimming shortened V by 4 bases and J by 0 bases, and 7 bases separated the two germline ends. Per the germline V gene, CDR1 is LNHDA and CDR2 is SQIVND (reference sequence). CDR3 length: 15 amino acids. CDR3 protein: CASSTTVSGANVLTF. The CDR3, as DNA: TGTGCCAGTAGTACTACAGTCTCTGGGGCCAACGTCCTGACTTTC.

This clone was observed a handful of times. The chain joins TRBV7-9 to TRBJ2-1; D unclear. The CDR3 is made up of 13 amino acids. V was cut by 1 base and J by 4 bases, with 5 bases left in between. Germline assignment: CDR1 SEHNR and CDR2 FQNEAQ (reference sequence). The CDR3 sequence is CASSLDHYNEQFF. CDR3 bases: TGTGCCAGCAGCTTAGACCATTACAATGAGCAGTTCTTC. Using reference TRBV7-9 and TRBJ2-1 for the parts outside the CDR3, the full variable domain is DTGVSQNPRHKITKRGQNVTFRCDPISEHNRLYWYRQTLGQGPEFLTYFQNEAQLEKSRLLSDRFSAERPKGSFSTLEIQRTEQGDSAMYLCASSLDHYNEQFFGPGTRLTVL.

This clone was counted only a few times. J is TRBJ2-7 and V is TRBV20-1; 9 nucleotides match TRBD1. CDR3 length: 15 residues. Germline trimming cut 3 bases from V and 6 bases from J; bases unmatched to any gene: 12. Per the germline V gene, CDR1 is DFQATT and CDR2 is SNEGSKA (reference sequence). The CDR3 DNA follows: TGCAGTGCTAGGCTCCGGGACAGGGTACAGGGCGAGCAGTACTTC. Its protein product is CSARLRDRVQGEQYF.

Note on this clone: Mismatch with germline at one junction end may stem from a read error. The chain is built from TRBV6-2 or TRBV6-3 and TRBJ2-7, with TRBD2 matching 13 bases. Germline V lookup: CDR1 MNHEY, CDR2 SVGEGT. This CDR3 contains 15 residues. CDR3 coding DNA: TGTGCCAGCAGCTACGGACTAGCGGGAGTTAGTGCTCCCCTCTTC. Its protein is CASSYGLAGVSAPLF.

The V and J genes are TRBV20-1 and TRBJ1-4; D uncertain. V was clipped by 4 bases and J by 7 bases, with 16 bases between them. Germline values: CDR1 DFQATT, CDR2 SNEGSKA (reference sequence). This CDR3 region has 14 residues. The CDR3 is CSAKDTLVGEKLFF. CDR3 nucleotide sequence: TGCAGTGCTAAAGACACCCTAGTAGGTGAAAAACTGTTTTTT.

This clone was counted between two and nine times. J is TRBJ1-2 and V is TRBV27, with D maybe TRBD1 (6 bases). The CDR3 extends over 15 amino acids. V was pared by 2 bases and J by 2 bases, with 12 bases between. CDR1 is MNHEY and CDR2 is SMNVEV in the germline V gene (reference sequence). In DNA, the CDR3 is TGTGCCAGCAGTTTAGTGGGGGCTCTCAACTATGGCTACACCTTC. Residues: CASSLVGALNYGYTF.

The genes are TRBV20-1 and TRBJ2-3, with 7 bases identical to TRBD2. The length of the CDR3 is 14 residues. After removal of 2 bases from V and 4 bases from J, the junction contained 6 bases not matched to a gene. Germline V gene sequence: CDR1 DFQATT, CDR2 SNEGSKA (reference sequence). The chain's CDR3 is CSARPAGEADTQYF. CDR3 DNA: TGCAGTGCTAGACCGGCGGGAGAGGCAGATACGCAGTATTTT.

This clone was counted between two and nine times. This chain uses TRBV4-2 with TRBJ1-4, with D uncertain. The V end lost 2 bases, the J end lost 5 bases, and 12 bases lay between the germline ends. CDR3 size: 15 residues. Germline V gene data show CDR1 as LGHNA and CDR2 as YNFKEQ. The chain's CDR3 is CASSQTRHPNEKLFF. For the CDR3, the DNA is TGTGCCAGCAGCCAAACAAGACACCCAAATGAAAAACTGTTTTTT.

This clone occurred a few times. The rearrangement joins TRBV24-1 to TRBJ2-1; 9 nucleotides agree with TRBD2. Germline V CDR1 and CDR2: KGHDR, SFDVKD. V gave up 4 bases and J gave up 8 bases; unmatched junction bases: 20. This CDR3 is built from 19 residues. CDR3 coding DNA: TGTGCCACCAGTGACCCGACTAGCGGAGGTTCGGTAGACTGGGATGAGCAGTTCTTC. Translating gives CATSDPTSGGSVDWDEQFF.

The chain links TRBV5-8 to TRBJ2-7, with a possible D match to TRBD1 (5 bases). The CDR3 extends over 14 amino acids. The germline V gene encodes CDR1 SGHTS and CDR2 YDEGEE. V was cut by 0 bases and J by 4 bases, with 11 bases left in between. Written as DNA, the CDR3 is TGTGCCAGCAGCTTGGCAGGGAAGGGGTACGAGCAGTACTTC. It codes for CASSLAGKGYEQYF.

This clone was observed a handful of times. This rearrangement joins TRBV6-1 to TRBJ2-7; 9 bases map to TRBD1. The CDR3 loop spans 14 amino acids. V lost 5 bases to trimming and J lost 2 bases; unmatched junction nucleotides: 4. Germline CDR1 reads MNHNS; CDR2 reads SASEGT. The CDR3 protein is CASSRDRDAYEQYF. The CDR3 coding sequence is TGTGCCAGCAGTCGGGACAGGGACGCCTACGAGCAGTACTTC.

V and J are TRBV6-4 and TRBJ1-6; D remains ambiguous. The CDR3 consists of 17 residues. CDR1 and CDR2 (germline): MRHNA, SNTAGT. Trimming shortened V by 10 bases and J by 7 bases, and 26 bases separated the two germline ends. CDR3 protein: CATTAGSDTEDNSPLHF. Here the CDR3 DNA reads TGTGCCACCACAGCCGGGTCCGATACAGAAGACAATTCACCCCTCCACTTT.

This clone occurred a few times. The V call is TRBV19, the J call TRBJ1-4; 7 bases match TRBD1. Losses at the gene ends were 5 bases for V and 4 bases for J; bases not matched to a gene: 4. The CDR3 is made up of 14 amino acids. CDR1 LNHDA and CDR2 SQIVND come from the germline V gene (reference sequence). For the CDR3, the DNA is TGTGCCAGTAGTCCCCGGACAGGTAATGAAAAACTGTTTTTT. This encodes CASSPRTGNEKLFF.

This clone was picked up a small number of times. V usage is TRBV19 and J usage is TRBJ1-2, with D uncertain. Trimming took 6 bases from V and 0 from J, leaving 14 bases between them. CDR1 LNHDA and CDR2 SQIVND come from the germline V gene (reference sequence). The CDR3 runs to 15 residues. CDR3 region: CASSPWPRANYGYTF. CDR3 nucleotides: TGTGCCAGTAGCCCTTGGCCCCGGGCTAACTATGGCTACACCTTC. Using reference TRBV19 and TRBJ1-2 for the parts outside the CDR3, the full variable domain is DGGITQSPKYLFRKEGQNVTLSCEQNLNHDAMYWYRQDPGQGLRLIYYSQIVNDFQKGDIAEGYSVSREKKESFPLTVTSAQKNPTAFYLCASSPWPRANYGYTFGSGTRLTVV.

This chain links TRBV11-2 with TRBJ2-1; possible D gene TRBD2, 6 bases. The CDR3 has 14 residues. Germline CDR1 reads SGHAT; CDR2 reads FQNNGV. Deletions cut 2 bases from V and 7 bases from J, with 12 bases between. The CDR3 DNA follows: TGTGCCAGCAGCTTAAACCCCCGGGGGAATGAGCAGTTCTTC. Residues: CASSLNPRGNEQFF.

This sequence joins TRBV11-2 and TRBJ1-1; D gene ambiguous. Trimming took 3 bases from V and 5 from J, leaving 13 bases between them. In germline, CDR1 is SGHAT, CDR2 FQNNGV. CDR3 length equals 14 residues. As DNA, the CDR3 is TGTGCCAGCAGCTTCACAAGGGTGGGAACTGAAGCTTTCTTT. It yields the protein CASSFTRVGTEAFF.

The count of this clone is one. The genes are TRBV7-2 and TRBJ2-1, with TRBD2 matching over 8 bases. CDR3 length: 13 amino acids. CDR1 SGHTA and CDR2 FQGNSA come from the germline V gene. Trimming removed 1 base from V and 15 bases from J; junction bases left unmatched: 8. The CDR3 region has the DNA TGTGCCAGCAGCTTAGTCAAAGCGGGAGTGGCGTTCTTC. Amino acids: CASSLVKAGVAFF.

This clone has only a few counts. The V call is TRBV28, the J call TRBJ1-6; D may be TRBD1 (5 bases). Trimming removed 6 bases from V and 9 bases from J, with 21 bases in between. The germline V gene encodes CDR1 MDHEN and CDR2 SYDVKM. This CDR3 region has 16 residues. The CDR3 region has the DNA TGTGCCAGCAGCCCAGGCCTTGGGCAGGGAGGTTCACCCCTCCACTTT. Residues: CASSPGLGQGGSPLHF.

J is TRBJ2-7 and V is TRBV7-8; maybe TRBD2 (7 bases). V was cut by 6 bases and J by 7 bases, with 22 bases left in between. This CDR3 comprises 15 residues. Germline V gene sequence: CDR1 SGHVS, CDR2 FQNEAQ. For the CDR3, the DNA is TGTGCCAGCAGGCCCGGCGGGGGCTGGTTGGGGGAGCAGTACTTC. Translating gives CASRPGGGWLGEQYF.

This clone was recorded a few times. The chain combines TRBV7-2 with TRBJ2-1; D is possibly TRBD1 (5 bases). V dropped 9 bases and J dropped 5 bases, with 5 bases sitting between them. Germline CDR1 is SGHTA and CDR2 is FQGNSA. CDR3 length: 10 amino acids. Here the CDR3 reads CARGDNEQFF. CDR3 bases: TGTGCCAGAGGGGACAATGAGCAGTTCTTC.

This clone was counted once. The J gene is TRBJ1-1, the V gene TRBV13, with a tentative D call TRBD1 (6 bases). Trimming cost V 5 bases and J 7 bases, with 14 bases left between them. The length of the CDR3 is 13 residues. In germline, CDR1 is PRHDT, CDR2 FYEKMQ (reference sequence). DNA for the CDR3: TGTGCCAGCAGCACCCGGACAGCCGTTGAAGCTTTCTTT. It yields the protein CASSTRTAVEAFF.

V gene TRBV27 combines with J gene TRBJ1-2; D possibly corresponds to TRBD1 (5 bases). Trimming left V 2 bases short and J 4 bases short, with 14 bases between. CDR3 size: 15 residues. Germline V CDR1 and CDR2: MNHEY, SMNVEV (reference sequence). The CDR3, as DNA: TGTGCCAGCAGTTTACAGGGTGGGGGTAGCTATGGCTACACCTTC. Protein product: CASSLQGGGSYGYTF.

This clone was picked up a small number of times. V and J are TRBV20-1 and TRBJ1-2; 7 bases are a match to TRBD1. The CDR3 sequence is 12 residues long. The germline V gene has CDR1 DFQATT and CDR2 SNEGSKA (reference sequence). Losses at the gene ends were 6 bases for V and 6 bases for J; bases not matched to a gene: 7. This CDR3 reads CSAERDSHGYTF. The DNA for the CDR3 is TGCAGTGCCGAACGGGACAGCCATGGCTACACCTTC.

This chain joins TRBV12-3 or TRBV12-4 and TRBJ1-2, with D tentatively TRBD1 (5 bases). V was pared by 0 bases and J by 7 bases, with 6 bases between. The CDR3 has 12 residues. CDR3 loop: CASSLAGLGYTF. The CDR3 nucleotides read TGTGCCAGCAGTTTAGCGGGGCTTGGCTACACCTTC.

This clone was observed a handful of times. The junction departs from the called germline gene at one end, perhaps through a read error. The chain uses TRBV6-1 and TRBJ1-2, with 8 bases lining up with TRBD1. Germline lookup yields CDR1 MNHNS and CDR2 SASEGT. The CDR3 extends over 13 amino acids. The CDR3 coding sequence is TGTGCCGGCAGTCAGGGGGCTTGGGGTGGCTACACCTTC. Protein sequence: CAGSQGAWGGYTF.

The chain employs TRBV20-1 and TRBJ2-5, with a weak D call TRBD2 (5 bases). In germline, CDR1 is DFQATT, CDR2 SNEGSKA (reference sequence). The CDR3 length is 14 residues. The V end was cut by 6 bases, the J end by 5 bases, with 19 bases between. CDR3 coding DNA: TGCAGTGCACGCCGGGCCCTCGGGGTTGAGACCCAGTACTTC. Its translation is CSARRALGVETQYF.

This clone was counted only a few times. V usage is TRBV28 and J usage is TRBJ1-1; D may be TRBD1 (5 bases). V lost 4 bases and J lost 1, with 10 bases in between. Germline V gene lookup returns CDR1 MDHEN and CDR2 SYDVKM. The CDR3 extends over 14 amino acids. The DNA of the CDR3 is TGTGCCAGCAGTTCCGGAGACAGGAACACTGAAGCTTTCTTT. Residues: CASSSGDRNTEAFF.

This clone occurred once. The chain recombines TRBV5-1 with TRBJ2-7, with 8 bases identical to TRBD1. The CDR3 is 15 amino acids. Trimming cost V 0 bases and J 2 bases; bases outside gene matches: 4. Germline assignment: CDR1 SGHRS and CDR2 YFSETQ. For the CDR3, the DNA is TGCGCCAGCAGCTTGGAAGGACAGGGACCCTACGAGCAGTACTTC. It specifies CASSLEGQGPYEQYF.

The J gene is TRBJ2-3, the V gene TRBV6-4; 8 positions agree with TRBD1. The CDR3 runs to 14 residues. J gave up 2 bases and V 3 bases, and 1 base lay outside the gene matches. Germline loops: CDR1 MRHNA, CDR2 SNTAGT. CDR3 sequence (DNA): TGTGCCAGCAGTGAGGGACAGGACACAGATACGCAGTATTTT. Amino acids: CASSEGQDTDTQYF.

This clone has only a few counts. One end of the junction varies from germline; a read error may be responsible. The rearrangement uses TRBV19 and TRBJ1-1, with TRBD1 as a possible D gene (5 bases). The CDR3 runs to 14 residues. CDR1 and CDR2 (germline): LNHDA, SQIVND (reference sequence). The CDR3 loop reads CASSIGGWNTEAFF. CDR3 coding DNA: TGCGCCAGTAGTATTGGGGGTTGGAACACTGAAGCTTTCTTT.